This TCR beta chain was sequenced during a study of T cell repertoires in cytomegalovirus infection. Study-wide background: CMV infection plus the matching HLA type was flagged by public TCR beta signatures.

TCRdb called the reads again in MiXCR, with one record for every CDR3 protein. Of hundreds of thousands of distinct CDR3 sequences listed, approximately 25% were seen once; the top ten hold under 8.5%. The CDR3 runs 13 residues. Germline CDR1 and CDR2: SGHVS and FQNEAQ. As to this clonotype: Its specificity is unknown. The junction departs from germline at one end; a sequencing error may be responsible.

Findings and caveats of the study: Cumulative public TCR beta family frequency identified CMV carriers with the relevant HLA.

The chain carries TRBV7-8 and TRBJ2-3, with 8 bases fitting TRBD2. This receptor was taken from a human donor in good health (CMV status not recorded). Some clones in this sample may be carry-over from other donors' samples. Sequences were obtained from CD8+ T cells from PBMCs. CDR3 in amino acids: CVSGGTSTDTQYF. The CDR3, as DNA: TGTGTCAGCGGGGGCACTAGCACAGATACGCAGTATTTT.